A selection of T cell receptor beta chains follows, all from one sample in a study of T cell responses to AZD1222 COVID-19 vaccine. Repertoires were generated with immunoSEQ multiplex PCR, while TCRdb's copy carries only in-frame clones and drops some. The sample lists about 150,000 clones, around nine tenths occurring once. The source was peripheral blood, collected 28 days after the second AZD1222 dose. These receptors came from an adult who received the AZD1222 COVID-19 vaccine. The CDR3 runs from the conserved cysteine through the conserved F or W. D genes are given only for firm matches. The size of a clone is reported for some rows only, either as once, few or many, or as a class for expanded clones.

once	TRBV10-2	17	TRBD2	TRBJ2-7	TGCGCCAGCAGATCCGGGACTAGCGGACTAAGCTCCTACGAGCAGTACTTC	CASRSGTSGLSSYEQYF
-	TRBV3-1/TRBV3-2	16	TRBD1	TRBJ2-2	TGTGCCAGCAGCCAAGATGGGACAGCGAACACCGGGGAGCTGTTTTTT	CASSQDGTANTGELFF
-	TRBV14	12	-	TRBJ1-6	TGTGCCAGCAGCCAGGGGTCCCTAACCCTCCACTTT	CASSQGSLTLHF
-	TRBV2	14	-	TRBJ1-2	TGTGCCAGTACCCTAGGACAGCCACCCTATGGCTACACCTTC	CASTLGQPPYGYTF
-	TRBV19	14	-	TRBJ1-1	TGTGCCAGTCGGGGGCCCGGCGGATATACTGAAGCTTTCTTT	CASRGPGGYTEAFF
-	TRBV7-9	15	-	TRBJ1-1	TGTGCCAGCAGCTTAGTCGGACATACGAACACTGAAGCTTTCTTT	CASSLVGHTNTEAFF
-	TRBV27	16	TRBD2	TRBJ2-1	TGTGCCAGCAGTCTTACCGGACTAGCGAAAGGCAATGAGCAGTTCTTC	CASSLTGLAKGNEQFF
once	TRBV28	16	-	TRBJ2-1	TGTGCCAGCAGTTTTTTTAGCGGAAGCTCCTACATTGAGCAGTTCTTC	CASSFFSGSSYIEQFF
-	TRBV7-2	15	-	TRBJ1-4	TGTGCCAGCAGCGGGGGGCGCCGAACTAATGAAAAACTGTTTTTT	CASSGGRRTNEKLFF
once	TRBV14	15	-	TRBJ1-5	TGTGCCAGCAGCCAAGCAGGCAGTTACAATCAGCCCCAGCATTTT	CASSQAGSYNQPQHF
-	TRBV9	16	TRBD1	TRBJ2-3	TGTGCCAGCAGCCCCAGACAGGGGGCTGCCACAGATACGCAGTATTTT	CASSPRQGAATDTQYF
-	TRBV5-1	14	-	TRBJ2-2	TGCGCCAGCAGCCGAGATGATTACACCGGGGAGCTGTTTTTT	CASSRDDYTGELFF
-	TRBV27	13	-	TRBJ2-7	TGTGCCAGCAGTTTCAGAGTCTCCTACGAGCAGTACTTC	CASSFRVSYEQYF
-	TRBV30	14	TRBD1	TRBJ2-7	TGTGCCTGGAGTACCGGGACAGGGTCATACGAGCAGTACTTC	CAWSTGTGSYEQYF
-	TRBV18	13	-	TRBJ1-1	TGTGCCAGCTCAGAACGGGCGAACACTGAAGCTTTCTTT	CASSERANTEAFF
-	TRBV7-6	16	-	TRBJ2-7	TGTGCCAGCAGCTTAGGGAACCCCTTGAGCTCCTACGAGCAGTACTTC	CASSLGNPLSSYEQYF
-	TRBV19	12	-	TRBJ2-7	TGTGCCAGTAGTCCTGGGGTATACGAGCAGTACTTC	CASSPGVYEQYF
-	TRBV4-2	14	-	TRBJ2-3	TGTGCCAGCAGCCAAGGGGTTCTCGCAGATACGCAGTATTTT	CASSQGVLADTQYF
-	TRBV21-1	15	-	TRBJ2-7	TGTGCCAGCAGCAAACGGGGGGGGCCTATTTACGAGCAGTACTTC	CASSKRGGPIYEQYF
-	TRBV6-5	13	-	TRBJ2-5	TGTGCCAGCAAGGTGAACAGCCAAGAGACCCAGTACTTC	CASKVNSQETQYF
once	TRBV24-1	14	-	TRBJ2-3	TGTGCCACCAGTAGAGCCTTGGGCACAGATACGCAGTATTTT	CATSRALGTDTQYF
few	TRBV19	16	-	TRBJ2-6	TGTGCCAGTAGTCTCCAGGGACCGGCTGGGGCCAACGTCCTGACTTTC	CASSLQGPAGANVLTF
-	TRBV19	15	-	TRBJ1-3	TGTGCCAGTACCCAGACGGGGGGGCCTGGAAACACCATATATTTT	CASTQTGGPGNTIYF
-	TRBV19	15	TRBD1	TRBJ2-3	TGTGCCAGTAGTTCACGGGACAGGAGCACAGATACGCAGTATTTT	CASSSRDRSTDTQYF
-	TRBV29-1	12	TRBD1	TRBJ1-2	TGCAGCGTTGTCTCGGACAGGCGGGGCTACACCTTC	CSVVSDRRGYTF
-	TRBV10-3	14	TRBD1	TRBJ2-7	TGTGCCATCAGTGAGAATGGACAGGGGGACGAGCAGTACTTC	CAISENGQGDEQYF
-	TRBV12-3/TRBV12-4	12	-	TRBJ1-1	TGTGCCAGCAGTTCATTTAACACTGAAGCTTTCTTT	CASSSFNTEAFF
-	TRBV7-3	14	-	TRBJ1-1	TGTGCCAGCAGCTTAAACAGCATGAACACTGAAGCTTTCTTT	CASSLNSMNTEAFF
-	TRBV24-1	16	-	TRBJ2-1	TGTGCCACCAGTGATTTGACGTCAAGCTCCTACAATGAGCAGTTCTTC	CATSDLTSSSYNEQFF
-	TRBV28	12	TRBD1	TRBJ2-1	TGTGCCAGCGGGGGACAGTTCAATGAGCAGTTCTTC	CASGGQFNEQFF
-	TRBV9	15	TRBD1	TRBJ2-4	TGTGCCAGCAGCCTAGACGCAGGACAGGGGGGCATTCAGTACTTC	CASSLDAGQGGIQYF
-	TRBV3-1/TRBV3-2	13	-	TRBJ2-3	TGTGCCAGCAAAGACTCCAACGGGTATACGCAGTATTTT	CASKDSNGYTQYF
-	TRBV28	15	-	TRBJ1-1	TGTGCCAGCAGTACCTGGGGGGTGGGGAACACTGAAGCTTTCTTT	CASSTWGVGNTEAFF
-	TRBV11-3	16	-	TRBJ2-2	TGTGCCAGCAGCTTAAGAAGTACGGCGAACACCGGGGAGCTGTTTTTT	CASSLRSTANTGELFF
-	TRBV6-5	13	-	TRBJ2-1	TGTGCCAGCAGGGGACTCTATTTCAGTGAGCAGTTCTTC	CASRGLYFSEQFF
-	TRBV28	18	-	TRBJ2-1	TGTGCCAGCATGCCTAACTACAGGGGAGGGAGGGCCCACGATGAGCAGTTCTTC	CASMPNYRGGRAHDEQFF
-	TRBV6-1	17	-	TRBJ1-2	TGTGCCAGCAGTGAAGTCAGGGGAAGCCCAGTTAATGGTGGCTACACCTTC	CASSEVRGSPVNGGYTF
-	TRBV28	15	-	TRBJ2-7	TGTGCCAGCAGTTTCGGGCGGGTAAGCTCCTACGAGCAGTACTTC	CASSFGRVSSYEQYF
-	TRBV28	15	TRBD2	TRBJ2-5	TGTGCCACCTCCTGGGGTGCTAGCGGAAAAGAGACCCAGTACTTC	CATSWGASGKETQYF
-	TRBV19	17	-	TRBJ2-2	TGTGCCAGTAGTAAACTTCAGGACAAGGGCGACACCGGGGAGCTGTTTTTT	CASSKLQDKGDTGELFF
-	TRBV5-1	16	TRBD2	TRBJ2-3	TGCGCCAGCAGCCCGGGGACTAGCGGACCCCGGGATACGCAGTATTTT	CASSPGTSGPRDTQYF
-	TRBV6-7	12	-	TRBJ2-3	TGTGCCAGCACCATCCGCGGTGATACGCAGTATTTT	CASTIRGDTQYF
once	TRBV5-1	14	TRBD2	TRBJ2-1	TGCGCCAGCACCCCGACTAGCGGATACAATGAGCAGTTCTTC	CASTPTSGYNEQFF
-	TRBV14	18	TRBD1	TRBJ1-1	TGTGCCAGCAGCCAATGGGGAGGGGGCGGTTCGTTGGACACTGAAGCTTTCTTT	CASSQWGGGGSLDTEAFF
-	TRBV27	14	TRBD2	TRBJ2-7	TGTGCCAGCAGTTTAAGTCTAGCGGGCTACGAGCAGTACTTC	CASSLSLAGYEQYF
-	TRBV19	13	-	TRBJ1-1	TGTGCCAGTAGTAGCGGGGGTCCCACTGAAGCTTTCTTT	CASSSGGPTEAFF
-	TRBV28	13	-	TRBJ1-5	TGTGCCAGCAGTACCTATCTTATTCAGCCCCAGCATTTT	CASSTYLIQPQHF
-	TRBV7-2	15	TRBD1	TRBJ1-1	TGTGCCAGCAGCTCGCGCGGGACAGGGGTAGGTGAAGCTTTCTTT	CASSSRGTGVGEAFF
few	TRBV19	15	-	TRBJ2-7	TGTGCCAGTAGTGTATCGATAAACCGAGGCTACGAGCAGTACTTC	CASSVSINRGYEQYF
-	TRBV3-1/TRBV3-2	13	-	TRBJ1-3	TGTGCCAGCAGCCAGGGGCCTCTTGACACCATATATTTT	CASSQGPLDTIYF
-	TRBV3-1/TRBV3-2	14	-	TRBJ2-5	TGTGCCAGCAGCCAACGGGACTTCCAAGAGACCCAGTACTTC	CASSQRDFQETQYF
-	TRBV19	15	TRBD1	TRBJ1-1	TGTGCCAGTAGTCTCCAGGACAGGGCCGACACTGAAGCTTTCTTT	CASSLQDRADTEAFF
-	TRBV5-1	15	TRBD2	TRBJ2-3	TGCGCCAGCCAGACTAGCGGGGGATCAGAAGATACGCAGTATTTT	CASQTSGGSEDTQYF
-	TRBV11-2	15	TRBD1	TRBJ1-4	TGTGCCAGCAGCCCCCGGACAGGGTTTAATGAAAAACTGTTTTTT	CASSPRTGFNEKLFF